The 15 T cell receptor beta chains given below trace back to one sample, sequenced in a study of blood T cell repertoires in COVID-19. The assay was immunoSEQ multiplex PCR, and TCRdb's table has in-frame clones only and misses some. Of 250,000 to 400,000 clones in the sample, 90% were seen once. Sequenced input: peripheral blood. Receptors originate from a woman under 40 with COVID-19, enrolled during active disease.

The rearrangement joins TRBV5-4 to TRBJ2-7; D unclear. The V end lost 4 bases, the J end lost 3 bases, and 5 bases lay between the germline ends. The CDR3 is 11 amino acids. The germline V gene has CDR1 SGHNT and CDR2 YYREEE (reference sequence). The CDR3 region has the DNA TGTGCCAGCAGCCCAGGCTACGAGCAGTACTTC. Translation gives CASSPGYEQYF. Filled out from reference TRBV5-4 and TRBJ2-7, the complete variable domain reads ETGVTQSPTHLIKTRGQQVTLRCSSQSGHNTVSWYQQALGQGPQFIFQYYREEENGRGNFPPRFSGLQFPNYSSELNVNALELDDSALYLCASSPGYEQYFGPGTRLTVT.

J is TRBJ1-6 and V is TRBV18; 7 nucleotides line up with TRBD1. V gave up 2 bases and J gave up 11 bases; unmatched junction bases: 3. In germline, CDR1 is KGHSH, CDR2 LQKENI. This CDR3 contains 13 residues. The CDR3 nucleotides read TGTGCCAGCTCACCAAGGGACAGAACACCCCTCCACTTT. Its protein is CASSPRDRTPLHF.

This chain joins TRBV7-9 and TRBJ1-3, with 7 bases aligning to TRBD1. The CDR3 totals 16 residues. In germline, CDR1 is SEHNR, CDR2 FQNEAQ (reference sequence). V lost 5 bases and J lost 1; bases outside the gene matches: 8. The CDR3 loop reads CASSPRGSASGNTIYF. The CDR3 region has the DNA TGTGCCAGCAGCCCCAGGGGGTCTGCTTCTGGAAACACCATATATTTT. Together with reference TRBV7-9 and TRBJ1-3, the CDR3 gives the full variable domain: DTGVSQNPRHKITKRGQNVTFRCDPISEHNRLYWYRQTLGQGPEFLTYFQNEAQLEKSRLLSDRFSAERPKGSFSTLEIQRTEQGDSAMYLCASSPRGSASGNTIYFGEGSWLTVV.

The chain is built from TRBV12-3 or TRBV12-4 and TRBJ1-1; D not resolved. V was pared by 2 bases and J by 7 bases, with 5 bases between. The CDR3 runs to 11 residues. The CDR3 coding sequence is TGTGCCAGCAGTTTAAGAGTTGAAGCTTTCTTT. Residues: CASSLRVEAFF.

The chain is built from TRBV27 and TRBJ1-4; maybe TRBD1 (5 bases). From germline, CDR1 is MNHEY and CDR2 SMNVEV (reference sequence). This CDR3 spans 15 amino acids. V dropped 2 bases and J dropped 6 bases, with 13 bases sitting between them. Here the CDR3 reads CASSLKQALDEKLFF. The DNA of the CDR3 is TGTGCCAGCAGTTTAAAACAGGCTTTGGATGAAAAACTGTTTTTT.

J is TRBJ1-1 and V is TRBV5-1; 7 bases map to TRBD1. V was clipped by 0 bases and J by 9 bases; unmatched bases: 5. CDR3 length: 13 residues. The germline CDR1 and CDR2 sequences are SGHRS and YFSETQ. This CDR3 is CASSLGGQKKAFF. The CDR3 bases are TGCGCCAGCAGCTTGGGGGGACAGAAAAAAGCTTTCTTT.

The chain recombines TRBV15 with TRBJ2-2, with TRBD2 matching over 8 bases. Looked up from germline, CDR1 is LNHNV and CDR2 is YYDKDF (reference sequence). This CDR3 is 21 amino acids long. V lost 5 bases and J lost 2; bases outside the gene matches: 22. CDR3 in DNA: TGTGCCACCAGCCCGGGACTAGGTCCAGGTCGAGCCGTAGTCAACACCGGGGAGCTGTTTTTT. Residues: CATSPGLGPGRAVVNTGELFF.

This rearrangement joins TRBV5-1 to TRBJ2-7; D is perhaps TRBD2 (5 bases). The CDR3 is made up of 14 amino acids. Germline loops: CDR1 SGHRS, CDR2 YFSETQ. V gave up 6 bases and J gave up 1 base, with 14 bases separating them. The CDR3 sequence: CASKPAPGSYEQYF. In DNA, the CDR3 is TGCGCCAGCAAGCCGGCGCCGGGGTCCTACGAGCAGTACTTC.

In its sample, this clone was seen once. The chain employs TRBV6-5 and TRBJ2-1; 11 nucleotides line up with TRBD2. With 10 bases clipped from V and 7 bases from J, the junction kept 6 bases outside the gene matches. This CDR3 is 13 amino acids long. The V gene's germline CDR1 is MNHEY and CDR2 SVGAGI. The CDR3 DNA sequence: TGTGCCACCTCCGGGACTAGCGGAAATGAGCAGTTCTTC. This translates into CATSGTSGNEQFF.

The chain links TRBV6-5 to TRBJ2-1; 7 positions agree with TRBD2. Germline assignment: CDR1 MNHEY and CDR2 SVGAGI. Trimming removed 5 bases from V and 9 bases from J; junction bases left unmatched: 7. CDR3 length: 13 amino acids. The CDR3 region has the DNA TGTGCCAGCAGTCTGGGGGGGGACGCTGAGCAGTTCTTC. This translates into CASSLGGDAEQFF.

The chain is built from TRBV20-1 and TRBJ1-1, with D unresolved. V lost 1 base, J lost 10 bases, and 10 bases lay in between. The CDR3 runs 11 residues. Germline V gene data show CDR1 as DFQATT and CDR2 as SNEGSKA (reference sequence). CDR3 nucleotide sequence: TGCAGTGCTAGAGTTCTAAATACAGCTTTCTTT. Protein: CSARVLNTAFF.

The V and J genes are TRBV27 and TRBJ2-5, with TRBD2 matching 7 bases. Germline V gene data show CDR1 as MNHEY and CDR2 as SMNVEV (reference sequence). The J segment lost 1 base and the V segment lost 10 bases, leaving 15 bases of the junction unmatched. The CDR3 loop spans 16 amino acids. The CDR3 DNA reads TGTGCCATCGGACCGCCGGGAGCGGGGCCCCAAGAGACCCAGTACTTC. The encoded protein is CAIGPPGAGPQETQYF.

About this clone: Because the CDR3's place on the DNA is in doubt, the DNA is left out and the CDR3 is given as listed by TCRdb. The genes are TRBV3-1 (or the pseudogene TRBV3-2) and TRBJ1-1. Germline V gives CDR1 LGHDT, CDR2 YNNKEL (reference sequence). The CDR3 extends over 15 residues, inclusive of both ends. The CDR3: CASSVLTFANTEAFF.

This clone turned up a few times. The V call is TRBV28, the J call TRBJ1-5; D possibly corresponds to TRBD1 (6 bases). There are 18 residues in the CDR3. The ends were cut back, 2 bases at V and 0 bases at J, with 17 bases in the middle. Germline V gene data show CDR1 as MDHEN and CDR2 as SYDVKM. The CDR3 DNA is TGTGCCAGCAGTTTACTGAGTCCGAGGACAGATAGCAATCAGCCCCAGCATTTT. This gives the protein CASSLLSPRTDSNQPQHF.

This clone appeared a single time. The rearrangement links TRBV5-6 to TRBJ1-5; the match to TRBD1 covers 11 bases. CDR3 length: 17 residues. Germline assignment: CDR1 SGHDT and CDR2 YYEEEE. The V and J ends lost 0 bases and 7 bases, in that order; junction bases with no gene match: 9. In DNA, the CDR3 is TGTGCCAGCAGCTTGGGCGGACAGGGGGCAGGGAGGCAGCCCCAGCATTTT. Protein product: CASSLGGQGAGRQPQHF.